This T cell receptor (beta chain) was captured by sequencing in a study of T cells after yellow fever vaccination. Study-wide context: Any fraction with a low cell number was prepared using SMART-Seq v4 Ultra Low Input.

UMIs and a universal primer site were added when TCR cDNA was made by 5'RACE template switching. MiXCR, applied by TCRdb to the 5' RACE reads, yields one record per CDR3 protein. The sample gives 200,000 to 250,000 distinct CDR3 sequences, less than 3.5% of which show up once; around 3.3% is in the top ten. With 2 bases clipped from V and 8 bases from J, the junction kept 8 bases outside the gene matches. The CDR3 loop spans 14 amino acids. Germline V gene sequence: CDR1 SGDLS, CDR2 YYNGEE. Study conclusions and caveats: Abundant bulk-population clonotypes could contaminate the FACS-sorted repertoires. Clones from primary vaccination mostly reappeared after the booster (about 97% CD4, approximately 86% CD8).

A remark on this clonotype: Its specificity is not known.

This sample comprised CD4+ T cells sorted from PBMCs, obtained 10 days after the yellow fever booster vaccination. The sequence came from a man aged 18 to 30 who received the YFV17D yellow fever vaccine. The chain combines TRBV9 with TRBJ1-2; 8 bases align to TRBD1. The CDR3: CASSVQGARNGYTF. For the CDR3, the DNA is TGTGCCAGCAGCGTTCAGGGGGCGCGAAACGGCTACACCTTC. Filled out from reference TRBV9 and TRBJ1-2, the complete variable domain reads DSGVTQTPKHLITATGQRVTLRCSPRSGDLSVYWYQQSLDQGLQFLIQYYNGEERAKGNILERFSAQQFPDLHSELNLSSLELGDSALYFCASSVQGARNGYTFGSGTRLTVV.